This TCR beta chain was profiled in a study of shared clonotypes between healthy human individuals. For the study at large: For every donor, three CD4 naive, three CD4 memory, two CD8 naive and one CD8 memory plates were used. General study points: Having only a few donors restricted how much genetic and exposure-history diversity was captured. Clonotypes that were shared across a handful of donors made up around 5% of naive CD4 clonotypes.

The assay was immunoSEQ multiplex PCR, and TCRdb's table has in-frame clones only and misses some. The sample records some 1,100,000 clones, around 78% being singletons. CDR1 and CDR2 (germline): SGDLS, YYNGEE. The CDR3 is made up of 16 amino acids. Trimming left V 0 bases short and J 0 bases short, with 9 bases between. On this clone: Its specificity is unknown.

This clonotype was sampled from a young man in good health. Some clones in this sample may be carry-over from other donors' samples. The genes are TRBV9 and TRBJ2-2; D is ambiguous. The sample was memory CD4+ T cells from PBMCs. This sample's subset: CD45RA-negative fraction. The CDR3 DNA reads TGTGCCAGCAGCGTAGGTGCAGGTTCGAACACCGGGGAGCTGTTTTTT. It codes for CASSVGAGSNTGELFF.